This TCR beta chain was retrieved from a study of cytomegalovirus exposure and HLA in healthy donors. To note about this clone: The antigen is undetermined.

Study findings and constraints: Likely technical artifact: a cluster of highly shared sequence variants. The authors later linked a missense DCLRE1C variant to TCR beta V- and J-gene trimming.

Primers: 60 Vbeta forward and 13 Jbeta reverse. Some clones are missing from TCRdb's copy, which holds only in-frame ones; the method was immunoSEQ multiplex PCR. In the table there are over 150,000 clones, roughly 80% of which are singletons. This CDR3 has 12 residues. The germline gives CDR1 SNHLY, CDR2 FYNNEI. V lost 2 bases and J 8 bases, leaving 9 bases between the germline ends. Each donor was healthy, and each was a bone marrow donor. The specimen was PBMCs. The receptor's source is a man aged 30-40 years in good health and CMV-seropositive. The V and J genes are TRBV2 and TRBJ1-2, with D unresolved. CDR3 amino acids: CASSEPSLGYTF. The CDR3, as DNA: TGTGCCAGCAGTGAACCGTCACTCGGCTACACCTTC.